A selection of T cell receptor beta chains follows, all from one sample in a study of cytomegalovirus exposure and HLA in healthy donors. Profiled with immunoSEQ multiplex PCR; TCRdb holds only in-frame clones, not every one. The profile covers some 200,000 clones, with roughly 80% appearing a single time and around 4% taken by the ten largest. Source material: PBMCs. Receptor source: a man aged 50 to 60 in good health and CMV-seronegative. Each CDR3 is given with its conserved first and last residue. The D gene is left open where the match is weak. Only part of the rows carry a size: once, few, many, or a class if the clone is expanded.

D gene: TRBD2; V gene: TRBV7-7; clone size: once; J gene: TRBJ2-1; CDR3 DNA: TGTGCCAGCAGCTGGGGCGGGGGTGAGCAGTTCTTC; CDR3 protein: CASSWGGGEQFF
D gene: .; V gene: TRBV18; clone size: few; J gene: TRBJ1-2; CDR3 DNA: TGTGCCAGCTCAACGGACAGTACTCATGGCTACACCTTC; CDR3 protein: CASSTDSTHGYTF
D gene: .; V gene: TRBV13; clone size: .; J gene: TRBJ2-5; CDR3 DNA: TGTGCCAGCAGCTCCCGGAGTCAAGAGACCCAGTACTTC; CDR3 protein: CASSSRSQETQYF
D gene: TRBD1; V gene: TRBV2; clone size: .; J gene: TRBJ1-1; CDR3 DNA: TGTGCCAGCAGGGGCTGGCAGGGGACAGGGGGAGCTTTCTTT; CDR3 protein: CASRGWQGTGGAFF
D gene: .; V gene: TRBV9; clone size: .; J gene: TRBJ1-6; CDR3 DNA: TGTGCCAGCAGCGTAGGGGGACTGAATTCACCCCTCCACTTT; CDR3 protein: CASSVGGLNSPLHF
D gene: .; V gene: TRBV29-1; clone size: .; J gene: TRBJ2-2; CDR3 DNA: TGCAGCGTTGAAGCTAGGCGCATTTGCGGGGAGCTGTTTTTT; CDR3 protein: CSVEARRICGELFF
D gene: .; V gene: TRBV10-3; clone size: .; J gene: TRBJ2-7; CDR3 DNA: TGTGCCATGGGGACAAGGAGCTCCTACGAGCAGTACTTC; CDR3 protein: CAMGTRSSYEQYF
D gene: TRBD1; V gene: TRBV7-9; clone size: .; J gene: TRBJ2-5; CDR3 DNA: TGTTCCAGCAGCTCAGCGAGGGCAGGGGGCCGAGAGACCCAGTACTTC; CDR3 protein: CSSSSARAGGRETQYF
D gene: .; V gene: TRBV27; clone size: .; J gene: TRBJ2-1; CDR3 DNA: TGTGCCAGCAGTTTATCGTTAATCTCAAGGGGGTCCTACAATGAGCAGTTCTTC; CDR3 protein: CASSLSLISRGSYNEQFF
D gene: .; V gene: TRBV2; clone size: once; J gene: TRBJ2-1; CDR3 DNA: TGTGCCAGCAGGTTGACAGATTACAATGAGCAGTTCTTC; CDR3 protein: CASRLTDYNEQFF
D gene: .; V gene: TRBV18; clone size: once; J gene: TRBJ2-7; CDR3 DNA: TGTGCCAGCTCACCGTCGCAGGGCGGCACCTACGAGCAGTACTTC; CDR3 protein: CASSPSQGGTYEQYF
D gene: TRBD2; V gene: TRBV7-9; clone size: .; J gene: TRBJ2-3; CDR3 DNA: TGTGCCAGCAGCCAAGCACTAGCGGGGGGACTAGATACGCAGTATTTT; CDR3 protein: CASSQALAGGLDTQYF
D gene: .; V gene: TRBV7-9; clone size: few; J gene: TRBJ2-7; CDR3 DNA: TGTGCCAGCAGCTCGCCCCTGGCTTTCGAAGAGCAGTACTTC; CDR3 protein: CASSSPLAFEEQYF
D gene: .; V gene: TRBV27; clone size: .; J gene: TRBJ1-3; CDR3 DNA: TGTGCCAGCAGTTTAGGAGGGTTGGGAAACACCATATATTTT; CDR3 protein: CASSLGGLGNTIYF
D gene: .; V gene: TRBV6-5; clone size: .; J gene: TRBJ1-1; CDR3 DNA: TGTGCCAGCACTCGGGGTACTGAAGCTTTCTTT; CDR3 protein: CASTRGTEAFF
D gene: .; V gene: TRBV4-3; clone size: .; J gene: TRBJ1-6; CDR3 DNA: TGCGCCAGCAGCCTCTCGCAGGGTTGGAATTCACCCCTCCACTTT; CDR3 protein: CASSLSQGWNSPLHF
D gene: TRBD1; V gene: TRBV4-3; clone size: .; J gene: TRBJ1-5; CDR3 DNA: TGCGCCAGCAGCCAAGATAGGGCAGGGGGCAGCAATCAGCCCCAGCATTTT; CDR3 protein: CASSQDRAGGSNQPQHF
D gene: .; V gene: TRBV2; clone size: .; J gene: TRBJ2-1; CDR3 DNA: TGTGCCAGCAGAGGGACCGCTGGGGGGAATGAGCAGTTCTTC; CDR3 protein: CASRGTAGGNEQFF
D gene: .; V gene: TRBV5-1; clone size: once; J gene: TRBJ1-1; CDR3 DNA: TGCGCCAGCAGCTTGCCCCAAATGAACACTGAAGCTTTCTTT; CDR3 protein: CASSLPQMNTEAFF
D gene: TRBD1; V gene: TRBV2; clone size: .; J gene: TRBJ2-2; CDR3 DNA: TGTGCCCCCAAAAGGGACAGGGCGAGCACCGGGGAGCTGTTTTTT; CDR3 protein: CAPKRDRASTGELFF
D gene: .; V gene: TRBV27; clone size: .; J gene: TRBJ2-1; CDR3 DNA: TGTGCCAGCAGTGTGACAGAAAACTACAATGAGCAGTTCTTC; CDR3 protein: CASSVTENYNEQFF
D gene: TRBD1; V gene: TRBV7-2; clone size: .; J gene: TRBJ2-7; CDR3 DNA: TGTGCCAGCAGCATGACAGGGAACGGCGAGCAGTACTTC; CDR3 protein: CASSMTGNGEQYF
D gene: .; V gene: TRBV21-1; clone size: .; J gene: TRBJ2-7; CDR3 DNA: TGTGCCACCCATCACAGGAAAGTCTACGAGCAGTACTTC; CDR3 protein: CATHHRKVYEQYF
D gene: .; V gene: TRBV7-9; clone size: .; J gene: TRBJ1-6; CDR3 DNA: TGTGCCAGCAGCTTAGGTGAGACAGAAAGGTCACCCCTCCACTTT; CDR3 protein: CASSLGETERSPLHF
D gene: TRBD2; V gene: TRBV27; clone size: .; J gene: TRBJ2-1; CDR3 DNA: TGTGCCAGCACCCATTGGTGGAGCGGGGGGTCTTATGAGCAGTTCTTC; CDR3 protein: CASTHWWSGGSYEQFF
D gene: TRBD1; V gene: TRBV9; clone size: once; J gene: TRBJ2-7; CDR3 DNA: TGTGCCAGCAGCGGGGGGGCCGGGACAGGGTCTTACGAGCAGTACTTC; CDR3 protein: CASSGGAGTGSYEQYF
D gene: TRBD2; V gene: TRBV9; clone size: .; J gene: TRBJ2-2; CDR3 DNA: TGTGCCAGCAGCGGGACTAGCGGAACCGGGGAGCTGTTTTTT; CDR3 protein: CASSGTSGTGELFF
D gene: TRBD1; V gene: TRBV5-1; clone size: .; J gene: TRBJ1-2; CDR3 DNA: TGCGCCAGCAGCGCTGCACTGCCCCAGGGGGTCACCCCTTTTAATGGCTACACCTTC; CDR3 protein: CASSAALPQGVTPFNGYTF
D gene: TRBD1; V gene: TRBV7-9; clone size: .; J gene: TRBJ2-7; CDR3 DNA: TGTGCCAGCAGCCAAACAGGGGGCAAGTTGGGCGAGCAGTACTTC; CDR3 protein: CASSQTGGKLGEQYF
D gene: TRBD1; V gene: TRBV7-9; clone size: few; J gene: TRBJ2-2; CDR3 DNA: TGTGCCAGCAGCTTAGAACAGGGGGCGGACACCGGGGAGCTGTTTTTT; CDR3 protein: CASSLEQGADTGELFF
D gene: .; V gene: TRBV29-1; clone size: .; J gene: TRBJ2-5; CDR3 DNA: TGCAGCGTTTGGGGGGGGGCAGAGACCCAGTACTTC; CDR3 protein: CSVWGGAETQYF
D gene: .; V gene: TRBV30; clone size: .; J gene: TRBJ1-2; CDR3 DNA: TGTGCCTGGAGTGAGAACAGCTATGGCTACACCTTC; CDR3 protein: CAWSENSYGYTF
D gene: .; V gene: TRBV7-9; clone size: .; J gene: TRBJ1-2; CDR3 DNA: TGTGCCAGCAGCTCCGAAGTGCCGGACTATGGCTACACCTTC; CDR3 protein: CASSSEVPDYGYTF
D gene: .; V gene: TRBV5-1; clone size: .; J gene: TRBJ2-1; CDR3 DNA: TGCGCCAGCAGCTTGGCCCCCTCGAGGTCGCTTCGTTTTGCCAATGAGCAGTTCTTC; CDR3 protein: CASSLAPSRSLRFANEQFF
D gene: .; V gene: TRBV15; clone size: .; J gene: TRBJ2-1; CDR3 DNA: TGTGCCACCAGCAGAGATCTCGGGGTGAATGAGCAGTTCTTC; CDR3 protein: CATSRDLGVNEQFF